This is a list of T cell receptor beta chains from one sample in a study of beta chain features in type 1 diabetes. Generated by immunoSEQ multiplex PCR, the TCRdb table keeps only in-frame clones and is missing some. The sample yields 160,000 or so clones, roughly 9% seen once. Sample: central memory CD4+ T cells from blood. All receptors derive from a woman in her 30s with type 1 diabetes. The CDR3 runs from the conserved cysteine through the conserved F or W. A D gene is named only where the DNA matches it firmly. For some rows the clone size is stated as once, few or many, or as a class when expanded; others skip it.

TRBV5-4	few	TRBD1	TRBJ2-7	CASSPGTGSHEQYF	TGTGCCAGCAGCCCCGGGACAGGGTCCCACGAGCAGTACTTC
TRBV6-1	few	-	TRBJ2-3	CATGSLSTDTQYF	TGTGCCACCGGTAGCCTTAGCACAGATACGCAGTATTTT
TRBV14	-	TRBD1	TRBJ2-5	CASSQVLGGWGQETQYF	TGTGCCAGCAGCCAAGTGTTAGGGGGCTGGGGACAAGAGACCCAGTACTTC
TRBV4-1	few	TRBD1	TRBJ2-3	CASSLRTGEFF	TGCGCCAGCAGCCTGAGGACAGGGGAGTTCTTC
TRBV19	-	-	TRBJ2-7	CASSGGQYEQYF	TGTGCCAGTAGTGGAGGACAGTACGAGCAGTACTTC
TRBV29-1	-	-	TRBJ1-4	CSVMRREGEKLFF	TGCAGCGTTATGAGGAGGGAAGGGGAAAAACTGTTTTTT
TRBV18	few	TRBD2	TRBJ2-3	CASSPPGTMPIDTQYF	TGTGCCAGCTCACCACCCGGGACTATGCCTATAGATACGCAGTATTTT
TRBV18	-	-	TRBJ2-5	CASSPGGAGETQYF	TGTGCCAGCTCACCAGGCGGGGCGGGAGAGACCCAGTACTTC
TRBV19	many	TRBD2	TRBJ2-1	CASKWSGSSYNEQFF	TGTGCCAGTAAGTGGAGCGGGAGCTCCTACAATGAGCAGTTCTTC
TRBV30	-	TRBD1	TRBJ1-2	CAWRTWGAGGYGYTF	TGTGCCTGGAGAACGTGGGGGGCAGGGGGGTATGGCTACACCTTC
TRBV6-5	-	-	TRBJ1-1	CASSYSAAGGTEAFF	TGTGCCAGCAGTTACTCGGCCGCTGGGGGGACTGAAGCTTTCTTT
TRBV6-6	once	-	TRBJ1-2	CASSYSGGNYGYTF	TGTGCCAGCAGTTACAGTGGGGGGAACTATGGCTACACCTTC
TRBV6-6	few	TRBD1	TRBJ1-4	CASTYLGQGREKLFF	TGTGCCAGCACCTACCTGGGACAGGGTAGGGAAAAACTGTTTTTT
TRBV11-2	few	TRBD2	TRBJ2-1	CASSTQAGGFYNEQFF	TGTGCCAGCAGCACCCAAGCGGGAGGGTTTTACAATGAGCAGTTCTTC
TRBV4-2	-	TRBD2	TRBJ2-3	CASSYRARENPDTQYF	TGTGCCAGCAGCTACCGGGCGCGGGAGAACCCAGATACGCAGTATTTT
TRBV18	few	-	TRBJ2-7	CASSVREHEQYF	TGTGCCAGCTCAGTTAGGGAGCACGAGCAGTACTTC
TRBV28	-	-	TRBJ1-1	CASSLQGPDEAFF	TGTGCCAGCAGTTTACAGGGTCCGGATGAAGCTTTCTTT
TRBV28	-	TRBD1	TRBJ1-5	CASRTGQGSQPQHF	TGTGCCAGCAGGACGGGACAGGGGAGTCAGCCCCAGCATTTT
TRBV11-2	few	-	TRBJ2-2	CASSRGGYTGELFF	TGTGCCAGCAGCCGCGGGGGCTACACCGGGGAGCTGTTTTTT
TRBV30	-	-	TRBJ1-4	CAWSPPLATNEKLFF	TGTGCCTGGAGTCCCCCCTTAGCAACTAATGAAAAACTGTTTTTT
TRBV19	many	-	TRBJ1-5	CASSVDSSQPQHF	TGTGCCAGTAGCGTGGACAGTTCTCAGCCCCAGCATTTT
TRBV7-2	many	TRBD2	TRBJ2-1	CASSLILAGYNEQFF	TGTGCCAGCAGCTTAATTCTAGCGGGTTACAATGAGCAGTTCTTC
TRBV18	-	TRBD1	TRBJ1-5	CASSPGQSNQPQHF	TGTGCCAGCTCTCCGGGACAGTCGAATCAGCCCCAGCATTTT
TRBV30	-	-	TRBJ1-2	CAWRGVGATYGYTF	TGTGCCTGGAGGGGCGTAGGCGCGACGTATGGCTACACCTTC
TRBV6-1	-	TRBD2	TRBJ2-3	CAISALAGVGTDTQYF	TGTGCCATCAGTGCCCTAGCGGGAGTTGGGACAGATACGCAGTATTTT
TRBV29-1	few	-	TRBJ2-4	CSVGEGRVQYF	TGCAGCGTGGGTGAGGGAAGGGTTCAGTACTTC
TRBV7-6	-	-	TRBJ1-5	CASSSGFSNQPQHF	TGTGCCAGCAGCTCCGGGTTTAGCAATCAGCCCCAGCATTTT
TRBV2	-	-	TRBJ2-1	CASSPGLYNEQFF	TGTGCCAGCAGCCCCGGACTGTACAATGAGCAGTTCTTC
TRBV5-1	few	-	TRBJ1-1	CASSLVANSEAFF	TGCGCCAGCAGCTTGGTTGCTAACAGTGAAGCTTTCTTT
TRBV5-1	-	-	TRBJ1-2	CASSLVQGGSGYTF	TGCGCCAGCAGCTTGGTGCAGGGAGGAAGCGGCTACACCTTC
TRBV30	-	TRBD1	TRBJ1-1	CAWRGDAWTGEGGTEAFF	TGTGCCTGGAGAGGGGACGCCTGGACAGGAGAAGGGGGCACTGAAGCTTTCTTT
TRBV2	-	TRBD2	TRBJ2-1	CASRLASNEQFF	TGTGCCAGCCGACTAGCATCCAATGAGCAGTTCTTC
TRBV30	few	-	TRBJ2-3	CAWSFSGTDTQYF	TGTGCCTGGAGTTTTAGCGGCACAGATACGCAGTATTTT
TRBV19	-	-	TRBJ1-5	CATPEGEGDQPQHF	TGTGCCACCCCAGAGGGGGAAGGAGATCAGCCCCAGCATTTT
TRBV19	-	TRBD2	TRBJ2-7	CASSMSLAGGRSYEQYF	TGTGCCAGTAGTATGTCACTAGCGGGAGGACGATCCTACGAGCAGTACTTC
TRBV9	few	TRBD1	TRBJ1-2	CASSVAQGAQYGYTF	TGTGCCAGCAGCGTAGCGCAGGGGGCCCAATATGGCTACACCTTC
TRBV5-6	few	TRBD1	TRBJ2-7	CATSQGAYEQYF	TGTGCCACCTCTCAGGGGGCCTACGAGCAGTACTTC
TRBV27	few	TRBD2	TRBJ2-3	CASSGSGGSTDTQYF	TGTGCCAGCAGTGGTAGCGGGGGCAGCACAGATACGCAGTATTTT
TRBV9	-	-	TRBJ2-1	CASSARGAGSYNEQFF	TGTGCCAGCAGCGCCCGAGGGGCGGGATCCTACAATGAGCAGTTCTTC
TRBV21-1	-	-	TRBJ2-7	CASSKKGGQGSEQYF	TGTGCCAGCAGCAAAAAGGGGGGACAGGGGAGTGAGCAGTACTTC
TRBV27	-	TRBD1	TRBJ2-7	CASSPRQGEGYEQYF	TGTGCCAGCAGTCCCCGCCAGGGGGAAGGGTACGAGCAGTACTTC
TRBV20-1	few	-	TRBJ2-5	CSARPLETQYF	TGCAGTGCTAGACCCTTAGAGACCCAGTACTTC
TRBV28	-	-	TRBJ1-1	CASSYSGASTEAFF	TGTGCCAGCAGTTATAGCGGGGCGAGCACTGAAGCTTTCTTT
TRBV18	-	TRBD1	TRBJ1-1	CASSEGQGSEAFF	TGTGCCAGCTCGGAAGGACAGGGTAGTGAGGCTTTCTTT
TRBV18	few	TRBD1	TRBJ1-1	CASSPVQGGRTEAFF	TGTGCCAGCTCACCAGTTCAGGGGGGTAGGACTGAAGCTTTCTTT
TRBV19	-	-	TRBJ2-1	CASSKRQAPNEQFF	TGTGCCAGTAGTAAAAGACAGGCGCCTAATGAGCAGTTCTTC
TRBV9	few	TRBD1	TRBJ2-5	CASSVAGTGGEETQYF	TGTGCCAGCAGCGTGGCCGGGACAGGGGGCGAGGAGACCCAGTACTTC
TRBV5-1	few	-	TRBJ2-3	CASSRERTDTQYF	TGCGCCAGCAGCAGGGAGCGGACAGATACGCAGTATTTT
TRBV7-3	few	-	TRBJ2-1	CASSTNSGPKIF	TGTGCCAGCAGCACCAATAGCGGCCCGAAGATCTTC
TRBV25-1	few	TRBD1	TRBJ1-2	CASRGEGAYGYTF	TGTGCCAGCAGGGGAGAGGGGGCCTATGGCTACACCTTC
TRBV5-1	few	-	TRBJ2-3	CASSLFQITDTQYF	TGCGCCAGCAGCTTGTTCCAGATCACAGATACGCAGTATTTT
TRBV11-2	few	-	TRBJ1-1	CASSLVRGSTEAFF	TGTGCCAGCAGCTTAGTCCGGGGGAGCACTGAAGCTTTCTTT
TRBV30	few	TRBD2	TRBJ2-1	CAWNTGLAGWDEQFF	TGTGCCTGGAACACGGGACTAGCGGGATGGGATGAGCAGTTCTTC
TRBV19	few	-	TRBJ1-5	CASSPGFGNQPQHF	TGTGCCAGTAGTCCAGGGTTCGGCAATCAGCCCCAGCATTTT